The T cell receptor beta chain described here comes from a study of shared clonotypes between healthy human individuals. Whole-study findings and limits: It was observed that around 5% of naive CD4 clonotypes were shared across several donors. The study found lower generation probabilities in non-shared clonotypes than in those shared by all four donors.

Division of CD4+ cells produced a CD45RA+ naive subset and a CD45RA-negative memory subset. Concerning this clone: Its cognate antigen is unknown.

Sequenced by immunoSEQ multiplex PCR; TCRdb stores in-frame clones only, minus some. Found here are about 670,000 clones, about three quarters of them singletons; the top ten hold 1.8%. The TCR sequence derives from a woman aged 25 to 39 in good health. The sample comprised memory CD4+ T cells sorted from blood. Stated subset: CD45RA-negative fraction.

CDR3 loop: CASSYSLAGREQYF. CDR3 nucleotides: TGTGCCAGCAGTTACTCACTAGCCGGGCGCGAGCAGTACTTC. The rearrangement joins TRBV6-5 to TRBJ2-7; a possible D gene is TRBD2 (6 bases). This CDR3 has 14 residues. Germline CDR1 is MNHEY and CDR2 is SVGAGI. Deletions cut 0 bases from V and 6 bases from J, with 12 bases between.